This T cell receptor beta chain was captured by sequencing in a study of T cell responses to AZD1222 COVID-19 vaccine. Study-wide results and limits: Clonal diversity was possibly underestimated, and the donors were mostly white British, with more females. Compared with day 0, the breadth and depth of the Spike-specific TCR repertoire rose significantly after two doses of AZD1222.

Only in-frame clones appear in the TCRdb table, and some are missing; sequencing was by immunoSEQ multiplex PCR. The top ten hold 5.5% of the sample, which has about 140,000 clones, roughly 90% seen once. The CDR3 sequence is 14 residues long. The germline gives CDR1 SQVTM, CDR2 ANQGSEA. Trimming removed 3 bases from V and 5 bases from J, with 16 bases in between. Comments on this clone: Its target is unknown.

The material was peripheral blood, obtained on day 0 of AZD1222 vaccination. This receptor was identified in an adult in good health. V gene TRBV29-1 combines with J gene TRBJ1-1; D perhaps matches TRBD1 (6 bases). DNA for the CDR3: TGCAGCGTTGACAAAGGGGCACAGGGAACTGAAGCTTTCTTT. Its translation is CSVDKGAQGTEAFF.